The clone carrying this TCR beta chain was observed a few times. From the RT-PCR reads, TCRdb called clonotypes with MiXCR, one entry per CDR3 protein. This table holds 650,000 to 800,000 distinct CDR3 sequences, around 14% found once. This CDR3 is built from 15 residues. V lost 0 bases to trimming and J lost 1 base; unmatched junction nucleotides: 1. Germline CDR1 is SGHRS and CDR2 is YFSETQ. The sequencing input was memory CD4+ T cells from blood. This sequence joins TRBV5-1 and TRBJ1-3, with TRBD1 matching over 7 bases. The sequence was obtained from a female donor in good health, serving as a healthy control. In nucleotides, the CDR3 is TGCGCCAGCAGCTTGGGGGGACAGTCTGGAAACACCATATATTTT. Encoded protein: CASSLGGQSGNTIYF. The full variable domain, rest sourced from reference TRBV5-1 and TRBJ1-3, is KAGVTQTPRYLIKTRGQQVTLSCSPISGHRSVSWYQQTPGQGLQFLFEYFSETQRNKGNFPGRFSGRQFSNSRSEMNVSTLELGDSALYLCASSLGGQSGNTIYFGEGSWLTVV.